This T cell receptor (beta chain) was sequenced during a study of identical twins. CDR1 is DFQATT, CDR2 SNEGSKA, per germline (reference sequence). Trimming removed 6 bases from V and 8 bases from J; junction bases left unmatched: 6. The CDR3 sequence is 13 residues long. TCRdb reprocessed the 5' RACE reads with MiXCR, giving one entry per CDR3 protein. The top ten clones hold less than 4% of a sample with a few hundred thousand distinct CDR3 sequences, about 9% of them seen once. This clonotype was seen a few times. The antigen is undetermined. Study results and limitations: With abundant cord blood beta clonotypes, insertions were fewer; memory repertoires showed no such pattern. The study reached conclusions through statistical analysis that was cross-sectional, not following the same donors.

Separately, the same data were catalogued under a study of yellow fever vaccine responses in identical twins.

Sequencing used CD8+ T cells sorted from blood. This chain joins TRBV20-1 and TRBJ1-6; 8 positions match TRBD1. The source of this sequence is a woman under 30 in good health. CDR3 in amino acids: CSARDRGYSPLHF. The CDR3 DNA follows: TGCAGTGCCCGAGACAGGGGTTATTCACCCCTCCACTTT.